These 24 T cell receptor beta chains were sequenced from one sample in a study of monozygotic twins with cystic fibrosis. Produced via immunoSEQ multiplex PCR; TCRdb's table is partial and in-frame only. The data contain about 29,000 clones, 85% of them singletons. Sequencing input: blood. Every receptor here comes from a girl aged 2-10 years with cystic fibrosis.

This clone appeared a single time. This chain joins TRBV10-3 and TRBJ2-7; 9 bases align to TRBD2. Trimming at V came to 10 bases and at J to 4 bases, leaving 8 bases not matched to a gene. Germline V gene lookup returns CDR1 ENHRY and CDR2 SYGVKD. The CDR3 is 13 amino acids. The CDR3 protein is CATRVAGVYEQYF. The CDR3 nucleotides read TGTGCCACCAGGGTAGCGGGAGTTTACGAGCAGTACTTC.

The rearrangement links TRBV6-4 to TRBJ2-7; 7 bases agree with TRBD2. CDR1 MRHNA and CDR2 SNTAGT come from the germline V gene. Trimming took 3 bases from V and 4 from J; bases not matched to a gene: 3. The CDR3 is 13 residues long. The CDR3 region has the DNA TGTGCCAGCAGTGAGGTGGGAGGGTACGAGCAGTACTTC. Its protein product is CASSEVGGYEQYF.

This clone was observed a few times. This CDR3 is CASSGLAPDTEAFF. In DNA form, the CDR3 reads TGCGCCAGCAGTGGCCTGGCACCTGACACTGAAGCTTTCTTT. The V gene is TRBV10-2, the J gene TRBJ1-1; D is uncertain. The CDR3 is 14 amino acids. The germline V and J ends were trimmed by 4 bases and 3 bases, with 12 bases remaining between them. CDR1 and CDR2 (germline): WSHSY, SAAADI.

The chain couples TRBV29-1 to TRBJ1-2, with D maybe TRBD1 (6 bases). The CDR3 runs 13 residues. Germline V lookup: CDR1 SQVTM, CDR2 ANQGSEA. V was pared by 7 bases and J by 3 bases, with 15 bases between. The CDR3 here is CSAITGQYYGYTF. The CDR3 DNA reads TGCAGCGCTATTACAGGACAGTACTATGGCTACACCTTC.

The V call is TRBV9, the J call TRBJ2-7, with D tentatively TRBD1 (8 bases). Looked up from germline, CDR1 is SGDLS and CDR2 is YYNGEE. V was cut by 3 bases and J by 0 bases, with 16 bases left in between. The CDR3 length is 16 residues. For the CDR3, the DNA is TGTGCCAGCAGCGATAACACAGGGGGGGACTCCTACGAGCAGTACTTC. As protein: CASSDNTGGDSYEQYF.

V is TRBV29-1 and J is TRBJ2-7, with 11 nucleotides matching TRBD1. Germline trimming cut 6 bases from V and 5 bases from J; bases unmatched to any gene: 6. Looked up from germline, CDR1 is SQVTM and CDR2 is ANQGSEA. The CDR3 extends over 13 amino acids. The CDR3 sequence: CSVEGQGGDEQYF. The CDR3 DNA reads TGCAGCGTGGAGGGACAGGGGGGCGACGAGCAGTACTTC.

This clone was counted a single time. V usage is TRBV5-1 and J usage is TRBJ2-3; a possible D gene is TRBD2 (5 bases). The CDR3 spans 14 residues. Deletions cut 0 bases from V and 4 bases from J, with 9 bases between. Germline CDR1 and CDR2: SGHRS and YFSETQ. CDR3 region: CASSLVLESDTQYF. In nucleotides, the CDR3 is TGCGCCAGCAGCTTGGTACTAGAATCAGATACGCAGTATTTT.

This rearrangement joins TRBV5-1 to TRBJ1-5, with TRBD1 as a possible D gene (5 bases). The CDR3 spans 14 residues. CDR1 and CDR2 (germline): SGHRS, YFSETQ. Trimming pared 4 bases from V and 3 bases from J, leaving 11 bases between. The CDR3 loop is CASSPGELNQPQHF. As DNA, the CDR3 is TGCGCCAGCAGCCCGGGGGAGCTCAATCAGCCCCAGCATTTT.

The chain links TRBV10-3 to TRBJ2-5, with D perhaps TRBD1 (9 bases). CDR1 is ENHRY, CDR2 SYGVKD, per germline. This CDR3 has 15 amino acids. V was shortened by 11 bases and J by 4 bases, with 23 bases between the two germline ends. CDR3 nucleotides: TGTGCCCCCCCGGGGGGGACAGGGATAGGAGAGACCCAGTACTTC. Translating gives CAPPGGTGIGETQYF.

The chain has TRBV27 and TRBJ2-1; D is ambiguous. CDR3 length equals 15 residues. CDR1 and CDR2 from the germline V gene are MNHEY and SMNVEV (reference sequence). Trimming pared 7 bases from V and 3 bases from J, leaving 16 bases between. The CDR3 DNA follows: TGTGCCAGCACCCCCAAAGAGTGGAGCTACAATGAGCAGTTCTTC. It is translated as CASTPKEWSYNEQFF.

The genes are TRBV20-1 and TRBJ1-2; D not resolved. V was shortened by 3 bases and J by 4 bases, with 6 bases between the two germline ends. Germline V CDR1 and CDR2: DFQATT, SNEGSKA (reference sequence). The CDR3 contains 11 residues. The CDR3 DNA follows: TGCAGTGCTAGCAGCTTCTATGGCTACACCTTC. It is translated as CSASSFYGYTF.

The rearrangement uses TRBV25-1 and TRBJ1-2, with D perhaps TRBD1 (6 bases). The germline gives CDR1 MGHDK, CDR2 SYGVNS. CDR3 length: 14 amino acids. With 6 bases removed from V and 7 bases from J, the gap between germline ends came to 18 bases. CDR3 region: CASSRIGGRTGYTF. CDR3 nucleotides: TGTGCCAGCAGCAGAATTGGGGGGCGAACTGGCTACACCTTC.

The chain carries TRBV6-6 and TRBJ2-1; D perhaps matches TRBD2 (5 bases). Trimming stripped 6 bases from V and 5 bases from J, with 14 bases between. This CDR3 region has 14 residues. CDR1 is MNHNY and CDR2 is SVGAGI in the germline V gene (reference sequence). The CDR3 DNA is TGTGCCAGCAGGGCCGGGGTGAGGGACAATGAGCAGTTCTTC. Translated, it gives CASRAGVRDNEQFF.

This chain's CDR3 is CASSYTLAGDLVQYF. DNA of the CDR3: TGTGCCAGCAGCTACACACTAGCGGGAGACTTGGTGCAGTACTTC. The chain carries TRBV5-5 and TRBJ2-7; the match to TRBD2 covers 11 bases. J gave up 9 bases and V 3 bases, and 11 bases lay outside the gene matches. The CDR3 has 15 amino acids. CDR1 is SGHKS and CDR2 is YYEKEE in the germline V gene (reference sequence). The complete variable domain, with remaining parts taken from reference TRBV5-5 and TRBJ2-7, reads DAGVTQSPTHLIKTRGQQVTLRCSPISGHKSVSWYQQVLGQGPQFIFQYYEKEERGRGNFPDRFSARQFPNYSSELNVNALLLGDSALYLCASSYTLAGDLVQYFGPGTRLTVT.

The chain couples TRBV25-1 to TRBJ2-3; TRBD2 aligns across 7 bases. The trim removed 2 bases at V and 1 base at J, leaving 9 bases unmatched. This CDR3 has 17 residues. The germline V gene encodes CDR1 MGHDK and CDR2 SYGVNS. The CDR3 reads CASSERLAPTRTDTQYF. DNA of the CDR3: TGTGCCAGCAGTGAACGACTAGCCCCGACTCGCACAGATACGCAGTATTTT.

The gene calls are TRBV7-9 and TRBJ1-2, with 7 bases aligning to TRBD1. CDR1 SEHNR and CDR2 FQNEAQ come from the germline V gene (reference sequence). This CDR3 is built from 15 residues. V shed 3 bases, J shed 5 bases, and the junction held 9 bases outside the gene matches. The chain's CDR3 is CASSFGTERGYGYTF. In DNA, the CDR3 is TGTGCCAGCAGCTTCGGGACAGAGCGAGGTTATGGCTACACCTTC.

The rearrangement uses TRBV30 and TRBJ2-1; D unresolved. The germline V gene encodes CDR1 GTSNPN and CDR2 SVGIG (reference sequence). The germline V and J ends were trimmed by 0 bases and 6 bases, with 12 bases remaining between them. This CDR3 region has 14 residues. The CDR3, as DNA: TGTGCCTGGAGTGTCCTGCTTGGCGGCAATGAGCAGTTCTTC. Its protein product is CAWSVLLGGNEQFF.

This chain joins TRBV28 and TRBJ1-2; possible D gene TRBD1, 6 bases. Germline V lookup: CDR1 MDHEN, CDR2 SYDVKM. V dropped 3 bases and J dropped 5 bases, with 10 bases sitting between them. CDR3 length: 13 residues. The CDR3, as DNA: TGTGCCAGCAGTTTGAGCAGGGGATATGGCTACACCTTC. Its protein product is CASSLSRGYGYTF.

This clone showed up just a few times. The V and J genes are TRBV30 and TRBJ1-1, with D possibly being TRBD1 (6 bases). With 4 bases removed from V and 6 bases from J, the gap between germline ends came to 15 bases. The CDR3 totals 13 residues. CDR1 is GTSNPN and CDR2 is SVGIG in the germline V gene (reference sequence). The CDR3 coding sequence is TGTGCCTGGATCAGCCGGGGGCTCTCTGAAGCTTTCTTT. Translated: CAWISRGLSEAFF.

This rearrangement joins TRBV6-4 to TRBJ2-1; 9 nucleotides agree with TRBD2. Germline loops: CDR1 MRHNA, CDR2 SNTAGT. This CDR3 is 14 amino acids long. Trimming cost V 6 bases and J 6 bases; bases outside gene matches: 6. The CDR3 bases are TGTGCCAGCAGCCTAGGGACTAGCTCCAATGAGCAGTTCTTC. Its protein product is CASSLGTSSNEQFF.

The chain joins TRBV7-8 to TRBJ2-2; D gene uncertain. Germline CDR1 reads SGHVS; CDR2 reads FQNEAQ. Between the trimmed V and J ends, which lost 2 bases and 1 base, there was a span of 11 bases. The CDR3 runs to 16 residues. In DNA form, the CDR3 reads TGTGCCAGCAGCTTAACGGCGGTTCAGAACACCGGGGAGCTGTTTTTT. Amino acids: CASSLTAVQNTGELFF.

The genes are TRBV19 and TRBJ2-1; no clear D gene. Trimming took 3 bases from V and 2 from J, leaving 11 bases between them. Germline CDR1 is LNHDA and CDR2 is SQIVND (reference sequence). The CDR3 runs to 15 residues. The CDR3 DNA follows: TGTGCCAGTAGTATCGCTAGTATCCCCTACAATGAGCAGTTCTTC. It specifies CASSIASIPYNEQFF. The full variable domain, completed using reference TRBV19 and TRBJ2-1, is DGGITQSPKYLFRKEGQNVTLSCEQNLNHDAMYWYRQDPGQGLRLIYYSQIVNDFQKGDIAEGYSVSREKKESFPLTVTSAQKNPTAFYLCASSIASIPYNEQFFGPGTRLTVL.

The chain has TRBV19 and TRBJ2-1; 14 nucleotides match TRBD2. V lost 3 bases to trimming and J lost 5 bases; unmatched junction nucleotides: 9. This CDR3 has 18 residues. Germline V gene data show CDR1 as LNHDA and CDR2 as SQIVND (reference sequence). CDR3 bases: TGTGCCAGTAGTATCTCGGGACTAGCGGGAGTAAAACACAATGAGCAGTTCTTC. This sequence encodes CASSISGLAGVKHNEQFF. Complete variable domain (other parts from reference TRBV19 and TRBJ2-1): DGGITQSPKYLFRKEGQNVTLSCEQNLNHDAMYWYRQDPGQGLRLIYYSQIVNDFQKGDIAEGYSVSREKKESFPLTVTSAQKNPTAFYLCASSISGLAGVKHNEQFFGPGTRLTVL.

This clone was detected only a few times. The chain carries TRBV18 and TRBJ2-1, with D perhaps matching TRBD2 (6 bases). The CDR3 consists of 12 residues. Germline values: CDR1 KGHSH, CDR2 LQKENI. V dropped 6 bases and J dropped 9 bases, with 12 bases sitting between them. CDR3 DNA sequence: TGTGCCAGCTCCCTAGGAGGGCCTGAGCAGTTCTTC. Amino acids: CASSLGGPEQFF.